This T cell receptor (beta chain) was found in a study of siplizumab effects on memory and regulatory T cells. Study-wide points: A small minority of alloreactive clones were mapped to unstimulated subsets. Naive T cells looked more diverse than memory cells, and they looked like major contributors to the alloresponse. Tregs that proliferated in siplizumab cultures did not have their suppressive function confirmed.

Per the germline V gene, CDR1 is MDHEN and CDR2 is SYDVKM. J was trimmed by 4 bases and V by 5 bases; bases with no gene match: 5. This CDR3 contains 14 residues. TCRdb keeps only in-frame clones here, not all; method: immunoSEQ multiplex PCR. The data show about 100,000 clones, about 94% seen once. As to this clone: Its antigen is unidentified.

This chain connects TRBV28 to TRBJ2-1; 7 nucleotides match TRBD1. The clonotype was recovered from a human donor in good health. Sample: non-Treg CD4+ T cells sorted from blood. The chain's CDR3 is CASSPTGRYNEQFF. For the CDR3, the DNA is TGTGCCAGCAGTCCGACAGGGCGGTACAATGAGCAGTTCTTC.